The 26 T cell receptor beta chains below were found in one sample sequenced in a study of T cells in localized non-small cell lung cancer. Libraries were prepared by immunoSEQ multiplex PCR; TCRdb keeps only in-frame clonotypes and omits some of them. The sample has just over 70,000 clones; roughly nine tenths are singletons. The sequencing here drew on peripheral blood, taken before any cancer treatment. These receptors came from a male donor at least 60 years old with stage III squamous cell lung carcinoma.

The gene calls are TRBV19 and TRBJ1-4; D possibly corresponds to TRBD1 (5 bases). V gave up 3 bases and J gave up 15 bases, with 17 bases separating them. The CDR3 is 13 residues long. Per the germline V gene, CDR1 is LNHDA and CDR2 is SQIVND (reference sequence). The CDR3 is CASSMAGTGTVFF. For the CDR3, the DNA is TGTGCCAGTAGTATGGCTGGGACCGGGACTGTGTTTTTT.

The genes are TRBV6-5 and TRBJ1-1; perhaps TRBD1 as D (5 bases). V was trimmed by 8 bases and J by 6 bases, leaving 16 bases between them. The CDR3 runs to 13 residues. Germline V gives CDR1 MNHEY, CDR2 SVGAGI. CDR3 sequence (DNA): TGTGCCAGCCGGGGGGGGTCGATGGCTGAAGCTTTCTTT. This gives the protein CASRGGSMAEAFF.

V gene TRBV9 combines with J gene TRBJ2-1; 7 positions match TRBD1. This CDR3 comprises 14 residues. The germline CDR1 and CDR2 sequences are SGDLS and YYNGEE. V shed 2 bases and J 6 bases; nucleotides not matched to a gene: 5. CDR3 residues: CASSVEDRLNEQFF. The CDR3 DNA reads TGTGCCAGCAGCGTCGAGGACAGGCTCAATGAGCAGTTCTTC.

V and J are TRBV5-1 and TRBJ1-1; possibly TRBD1 for D (5 bases). The germline CDR1 and CDR2 sequences are SGHRS and YFSETQ. There are 14 residues in the CDR3. Between the trimmed V and J ends, which lost 0 bases and 5 bases, there was a span of 11 bases. The CDR3 region is CASSLGQGGTEAFF. The CDR3 DNA follows: TGCGCCAGCAGCTTGGGGCAGGGAGGAACTGAAGCTTTCTTT.

The V and J genes are TRBV13 and TRBJ2-2; D not certain. The CDR3 sequence is 14 residues long. Germline CDR1 is PRHDT and CDR2 is FYEKMQ (reference sequence). Deletions cut 11 bases from V and 0 bases from J, with 13 bases between. The CDR3 coding sequence is TGTGCCTCCCGAAGAGTATCGAACACCGGGGAGCTGTTTTTT. Its protein is CASRRVSNTGELFF.

This rearrangement joins TRBV19 to TRBJ1-5; maybe TRBD1 (6 bases). CDR3 size: 17 residues. Trimming took off 5 bases at V and 2 bases at J, with 19 bases between the two ends. Germline V CDR1 and CDR2: LNHDA, SQIVND (reference sequence). CDR3 sequence reads: CASSSIGTRGGNQPQHF. In DNA form, the CDR3 reads TGTGCCAGTAGTTCAATCGGGACAAGGGGAGGCAATCAGCCCCAGCATTTT.

This rearrangement joins TRBV5-5 to TRBJ1-5; possible D gene TRBD1, 5 bases. The CDR3 spans 16 residues. Trimming shortened V by 0 bases and J by 2 bases, and 12 bases separated the two germline ends. Germline V gene lookup returns CDR1 SGHKS and CDR2 YYEKEE (reference sequence). The CDR3 coding sequence is TGTGCCAGCAGCTTGGAAATGGGGACGGGCAATCAGCCCCAGCATTTT. It yields the protein CASSLEMGTGNQPQHF.

This clone was seen a few times. The chain has TRBV19 and TRBJ1-5; D is ambiguous. Germline CDR1 is LNHDA and CDR2 is SQIVND (reference sequence). Trimming pared 5 bases from V and 1 base from J, leaving 9 bases between. CDR3 size: 14 residues. DNA of the CDR3: TGTGCCAGTAGTGGGGATTACAGCAATCAGCCCCAGCATTTT. Its translation is CASSGDYSNQPQHF.

This chain links TRBV5-6 with TRBJ1-6; D is unresolved. The CDR3 length is 15 residues. V dropped 3 bases and J dropped 6 bases, with 13 bases sitting between them. Germline CDR1 SGHDT, CDR2 YYEEEE. The CDR3 sequence is CASSSLGRSNSPLHF. As DNA, the CDR3 is TGTGCCAGCAGCTCCCTTGGTCGGAGTAATTCACCCCTCCACTTT.

This sequence joins TRBV5-1 and TRBJ1-1, with D possibly matching TRBD1 (5 bases). The germline CDR1 and CDR2 sequences are SGHRS and YFSETQ. This CDR3 contains 14 residues. V was trimmed by 0 bases and J by 2 bases, leaving 8 bases between them. The CDR3 is CASSLDQGNTEAFF. In DNA form, the CDR3 reads TGCGCCAGCAGCTTGGATCAGGGAAACACTGAAGCTTTCTTT.

The chain is built from TRBV7-9 and TRBJ2-1; possibly TRBD1 for D (6 bases). Looked up from germline, CDR1 is SEHNR and CDR2 is FQNEAQ (reference sequence). Trimming took off 1 base at V and 15 bases at J, with 13 bases between the two ends. CDR3 length equals 12 residues. The CDR3 protein is CASSLGQVKGFF. In DNA, the CDR3 is TGTGCCAGCAGCTTAGGACAGGTTAAGGGGTTCTTC.

The CDR3 nucleotides are TGTGCCAGCAGCTTAGCGGGGGGCAATGAGCAGTTCTTC. As protein: CASSLAGGNEQFF. The chain joins TRBV7-9 to TRBJ2-1; maybe TRBD2 (6 bases). The CDR3 loop spans 13 amino acids. The V gene's germline CDR1 is SEHNR and CDR2 FQNEAQ (reference sequence). The ends were cut back, 0 bases at V and 6 bases at J, with 6 bases in the middle.

This chain uses TRBV5-6 with TRBJ2-7, with D perhaps given as TRBD1 or TRBD2 (5 bases each). This CDR3 region has 11 residues. V was cut by 0 bases and J by 10 bases, with 8 bases left in between. Germline loops: CDR1 SGHDT, CDR2 YYEEEE. CDR3 protein: CASSLGGDQYF. CDR3 nucleotide sequence: TGTGCCAGCAGCTTGGGAGGGGATCAGTACTTC.

The J gene is TRBJ1-5, the V gene TRBV6-1; D uncertain. Looked up from germline, CDR1 is MNHNS and CDR2 is SASEGT. The CDR3 consists of 14 residues. Between the trimmed V and J ends, which lost 5 bases and 0 bases, there was a span of 8 bases. This CDR3 is CASSSQYSNQPQHF. The CDR3 DNA reads as TGTGCCAGCAGTTCGCAATATAGCAATCAGCCCCAGCATTTT.

The chain uses TRBV6-6 and TRBJ1-4; D ambiguous. This CDR3 comprises 14 residues. CDR1 and CDR2 (germline): MNHNY, SVGAGI (reference sequence). V was shortened by 5 bases and J by 2 bases, with 9 bases between the two germline ends. CDR3 residues: CASSLLFTNEKLFF. CDR3 in DNA: TGTGCCAGCAGTCTTCTCTTTACTAATGAAAAACTGTTTTTT.

The chain combines TRBV2 with TRBJ1-4; D gene uncertain. Germline V gives CDR1 SNHLY, CDR2 FYNNEI. V lost 4 bases and J lost 3, with 12 bases in between. This CDR3 has 15 amino acids. The CDR3 coding sequence is TGTGCCAGCAGTGTTAGGGAAGGGTCTAATGAAAAACTGTTTTTT. Amino acid sequence: CASSVREGSNEKLFF.

The chain joins TRBV28 to TRBJ1-2; 10 nucleotides line up with TRBD1. J lost 6 bases, V lost 6 bases, and 7 bases had no gene match. The CDR3 length is 14 residues. The germline CDR1 and CDR2 sequences are MDHEN and SYDVKM. The chain's CDR3 is CASRSGTGVDGYTF. For the CDR3, the DNA is TGTGCCAGCAGGTCCGGGACAGGGGTCGATGGCTACACCTTC.

The chain carries TRBV2 and TRBJ1-6; D gene uncertain. Trimming pared 6 bases from V and 7 bases from J, leaving 10 bases between. Germline lookup yields CDR1 SNHLY and CDR2 FYNNEI. The CDR3 sequence is 13 residues long. CDR3 in DNA: TGTGCCAGCAGAGAACTCCAGAATTCACCCCTCCACTTT. As protein: CASRELQNSPLHF.

The V call is TRBV11-2, the J call TRBJ1-1; possible D gene TRBD1, 6 bases. Germline values: CDR1 SGHAT, CDR2 FQNNGV. The V and J ends lost 3 bases and 2 bases respectively, with 10 bases between them. The CDR3 has 14 amino acids. The CDR3, as DNA: TGTGCCAGCAGCTTTTACAGGGCAAACACTGAAGCTTTCTTT. Its protein is CASSFYRANTEAFF.

This clone was recorded at least ten times. In nucleotides, the CDR3 is TGTGCCAGCAGGGCAAACACCATATATTTT. Translated, it gives CASRANTIYF. The chain is built from TRBV2 and TRBJ1-3, with unresolved D. The CDR3 runs to 10 residues. Germline CDR1 is SNHLY and CDR2 is FYNNEI. Deletions cut 6 bases from V and 6 bases from J, with 3 bases between.

The V and J genes are TRBV7-9 and TRBJ1-5; TRBD1 matches at 7 bases. CDR1 SEHNR and CDR2 FQNEAQ come from the germline V gene (reference sequence). The V and J ends lost 5 bases and 0 bases, in that order; junction bases with no gene match: 7. The CDR3 has 16 amino acids. DNA for the CDR3: TGTGCCAGCAGCACCGGGACAGCCGATAGCAATCAGCCCCAGCATTTT. It translates to CASSTGTADSNQPQHF.

The V and J genes are TRBV6-1 and TRBJ1-1; the D is unclear. V lost 1 base and J 1 base, leaving 13 bases between the germline ends. The CDR3 extends over 16 amino acids. Germline V gives CDR1 MNHNS, CDR2 SASEGT. Here the CDR3 reads CASSEVLRGWNTEAFF. Here the CDR3 DNA reads TGTGCCAGCAGTGAAGTGTTGCGAGGGTGGAACACTGAAGCTTTCTTT.

This sequence joins TRBV6-1 and TRBJ2-2, with D possibly TRBD2 on 6 matching bases. Germline lookup yields CDR1 MNHNS and CDR2 SASEGT. V was pared by 7 bases and J by 6 bases, with 12 bases between. The CDR3 runs to 13 residues. The CDR3 coding sequence is TGTGCCAGCACCCTTAGACTAGCCGGGGAGCTGTTTTTT. It codes for CASTLRLAGELFF.

V is TRBV7-2 and J is TRBJ1-5; no clear D. This CDR3 contains 14 residues. Germline CDR1 SGHTA, CDR2 FQGNSA. V was shortened by 1 base and J by 4 bases, with 8 bases between the two germline ends. The chain's CDR3 is CASSLGGRNQPQHF. As DNA, the CDR3 is TGTGCCAGCAGCTTAGGAGGGCGGAATCAGCCCCAGCATTTT.

V gene TRBV27 combines with J gene TRBJ1-5, with D possibly TRBD1 on 5 matching bases. CDR1 and CDR2 (germline): MNHEY, SMNVEV (reference sequence). Trimming took 2 bases from V and 6 from J, leaving 8 bases between them. This CDR3 comprises 13 residues. The CDR3, as DNA: TGTGCCAGCAGTTTAATAAGGGGTCAGCCCCAGCATTTT. This encodes CASSLIRGQPQHF.

The rearrangement joins TRBV7-8 to TRBJ1-4, with D perhaps TRBD1 (6 bases). CDR3 length: 17 amino acids. With 5 bases removed from V and 7 bases from J, the gap between germline ends came to 23 bases. In germline, CDR1 is SGHVS, CDR2 FQNEAQ. The CDR3 here is CASSPSALGGATEKLFF. In DNA form, the CDR3 reads TGTGCCAGCAGCCCCTCCGCCCTGGGGGGCGCAACTGAAAAACTGTTTTTT. Filled out from reference TRBV7-8 and TRBJ1-4, the complete variable domain reads GAGVSQSPRYKVAKRGQDVALRCDPISGHVSLFWYQQALGQGPEFLTYFQNEAQLDKSGLPSDRFFAERPEGSVSTLKIQRTQQEDSAVYLCASSPSALGGATEKLFFGSGTQLSVL.